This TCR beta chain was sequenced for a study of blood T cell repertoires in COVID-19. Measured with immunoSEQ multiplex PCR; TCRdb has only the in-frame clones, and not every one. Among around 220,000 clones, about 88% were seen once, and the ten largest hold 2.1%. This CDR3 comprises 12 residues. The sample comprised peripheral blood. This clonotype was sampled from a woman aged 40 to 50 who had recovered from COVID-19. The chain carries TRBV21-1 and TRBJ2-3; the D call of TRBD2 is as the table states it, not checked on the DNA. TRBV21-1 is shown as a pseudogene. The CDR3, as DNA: TGTGCCAGCAGCCTAGACTCGTCCAAGCAGTATTTT. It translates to CASSLDSSKQYF.